The rows below give T cell receptor beta chains drawn from one sample of a study of a mutant IDH1 vaccine in newly diagnosed glioma. The table came from immunoSEQ multiplex PCR; TCRdb's copy has only in-frame clones and leaves some out. Of some 95,000 clones in the sample, over 75% are singletons; the top ten hold 6% to 8%. This material consisted of PBMCs, taken from a glioma patient treated with radiotherapy, temozolomide or both. These receptors were taken from a man aged 35-49 years with glioma. CDR3s include the opening cysteine and the closing phenylalanine or tryptophan. Fields, in order: CDR3 length, V gene, CDR3 protein.

>13|TRBV19
CASSLEFYNEQFF
>15|TRBV6-6
CASFKPGLAGDEQYF
>15|TRBV12-5
CASGLGTSQTETQYF
>13|TRBV5-4
CASRRTGAYEQYF
>12|TRBV7-9
CASSQQGVEAFF
>17|TRBV7-9
CASSEIGGRSSYNEQFF
>18|TRBV18
CASSPLGDSVGRNSPLHF
>15|TRBV4-2
CASSQDVGLIEKLFF
>16|TRBV5-8
CASSLVGTLPNYGYTF
>17|TRBV7-6
CASSLDGGQGVRETQYF
>14|TRBV18
CASSPLGLEGEQYF
>17|TRBV9
CASSVEPGLEGYNEQFF
>16|TRBV5-1
CASSLASRGGPGELFF
>15|TRBV7-6
CASSSPAWHNNEQFF
>16|TRBV15
CATSRGTGTSGRGRFF
>14|TRBV19
CASSRTGAEGEQYF
>14|TRBV12-2
CASRPRQVIYEQYF
>15|TRBV7-2
CASRGEEYSNQPQHF
>14|TRBV7-2
CASSPVTGGTEAFF
>17|TRBV11-2
CASSLDRDSGGGETQYF
>14|TRBV10-2
CASSEVGQGYEQYF
>19|TRBV5-6
CASSSRLTGLARGGETQYF
>14|TRBV19
CASSPWTGINEQYF
>14|TRBV14
CASSIRTANTEAFF
>13|TRBV7-9
CASSPSPALEAFF
>15|TRBV27
CASSLGLAGAYEQYF
>16|TRBV6-6
CASRSRRDRVKDTQYF
>17|TRBV12-5
CASGLWPRGGIKYEQYF
>17|TRBV2
CASSPRGSHSYNSPLHF
>13|TRBV18
CASSPGEVNEQFF
>15|TRBV11-2
CASSLSSGRTLEQYF
>11|TRBV20-1
CSATASSPLHF
>12|TRBV4-2
CASSQDRAGYTF
>14|TRBV19
CASSVTSTNEKLFF
>16|TRBV7-9
CASSPRTGEAPDTQYF
>15|TRBV18
CASSPQGTLGNEQFF
>12|TRBV10-3
CAIKEGEDGYTF
>15|TRBV2
CASSFQQGAGEKLFF
>14|TRBV27
CASSLFRHTGELFF
>16|TRBV28
CASTLESGQSTDTQYF
>15|TRBV16
CASSQWEAAKNIQYF
>16|TRBV28
CASSFFRDSVNTEAFF
>14|TRBV11-2
CASSLAGAGNTIYF
>14|TRBV11-2
CASSLDRQVYEQYF
>14|TRBV5-4
CASSLSAVNTEAFF
>12|TRBV9
CASSVGYYGYTF
>14|TRBV7-9
CASSLGVEDEKLFF
>15|TRBV9
CASSVGGGAYNEQFF
>13|TRBV6-5
CASSYLDRGEQFF
>13|TRBV19
CASSIEFKGEQYF
>15|TRBV11-1
CASSLLAASTDTQYF
>14|TRBV11-3
CASSLDAVTDTQYF
>14|TRBV27
CASSSDREYTEAFF
>13|TRBV10-1
CASSGSSRYEQYF
>16|TRBV9
CASSAAGANSGNTIYF
>15|TRBV11-1
CASSSGLAGYNEQFF
>14|TRBV6-6
CASSFRDSTDTQYF